This T cell receptor (beta chain) is from a study of T cell responses to AZD1222 COVID-19 vaccine. This clone was found once. Its antigen is not known. Findings and caveats of the study: At 160-218 and 743-854, vaccine-associated CD4 TCRs were dominant, and they spanned spike.

In germline, CDR1 is SGHTA, CDR2 FQGTGA. The V gene end was trimmed by 1 base and the J gene end by 6 bases; junction bases not matched to a gene: 9. The CDR3 consists of 16 residues. TCRdb's copy holds only in-frame clones and misses some; the assay was immunoSEQ multiplex PCR. The sample has 250,000 to 300,000 clones, 90% to 95% seen once. It was second doses at about 4 or about 12 weeks that were pooled. The TCR sequence derives from an adult who received the AZD1222 COVID-19 vaccine. The sequences come from peripheral blood, collected 28 days after the second AZD1222 dose. V is TRBV7-3 and J is TRBJ2-1, with TRBD1 identical over 7 bases. This CDR3 reads CASSLSTGTASNEQFF. CDR3 DNA: TGTGCCAGCAGCTTAAGTACCGGGACAGCCAGCAATGAGCAGTTCTTC.